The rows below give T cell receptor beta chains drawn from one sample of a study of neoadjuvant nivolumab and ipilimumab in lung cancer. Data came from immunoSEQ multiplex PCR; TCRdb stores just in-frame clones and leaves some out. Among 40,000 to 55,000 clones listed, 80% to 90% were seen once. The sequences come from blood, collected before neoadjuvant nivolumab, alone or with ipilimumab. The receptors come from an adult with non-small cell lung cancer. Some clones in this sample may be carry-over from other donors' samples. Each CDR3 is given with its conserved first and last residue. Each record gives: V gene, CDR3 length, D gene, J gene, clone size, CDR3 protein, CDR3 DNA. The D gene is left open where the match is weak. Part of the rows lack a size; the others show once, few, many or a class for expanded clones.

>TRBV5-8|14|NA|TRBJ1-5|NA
CASSPGQREGAQHF
TGTGCCAGCAGCCCAGGACAGCGCGAAGGGGCCCAGCATTTT
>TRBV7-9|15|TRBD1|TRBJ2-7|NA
CASSVEGQGFYEQYF
TGTGCCAGCAGCGTAGAGGGACAGGGGTTTTACGAGCAGTACTTC
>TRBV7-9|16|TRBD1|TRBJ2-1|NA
CASSSPAPSRGSQQFF
TGTGCCAGCAGCTCTCCTGCCCCATCCAGGGGGAGCCAGCAGTTCTTC
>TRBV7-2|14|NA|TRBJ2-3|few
CASSLAHSTDTQYF
TGTGCCAGCAGCTTAGCGCACAGCACAGATACGCAGTATTTT
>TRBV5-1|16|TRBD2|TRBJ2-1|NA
CASSLGGLGPYNEQFF
TGCGCCAGCAGCTTGGGGGGACTAGGCCCCTACAATGAGCAGTTCTTC
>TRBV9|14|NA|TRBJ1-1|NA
CASSGRDGHTEAFF
TGTGCCAGCAGCGGCCGGGACGGCCACACTGAAGCTTTCTTT
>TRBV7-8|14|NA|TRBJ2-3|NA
CASSPVLSVRTQYF
TGTGCCAGCAGCCCCGTGTTATCTGTGCGGACGCAGTATTTT
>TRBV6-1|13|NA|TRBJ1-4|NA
CASNKGDNEKLFF
TGTGCCAGCAATAAGGGGGATAATGAAAAACTGTTTTTT
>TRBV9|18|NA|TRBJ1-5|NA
CASSAVWGGDNSNQPQHF
TGTGCCAGCAGCGCGGTTTGGGGGGGGGATAATAGCAATCAGCCCCAGCATTTT
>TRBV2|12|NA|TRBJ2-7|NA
CASTTDRYEQYF
TGTGCCAGCACCACCGACCGATACGAGCAGTACTTC
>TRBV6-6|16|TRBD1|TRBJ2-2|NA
CASSFDRGPWGGELFF
TGTGCCAGCAGCTTCGACAGGGGGCCTTGGGGCGGGGAGCTGTTTTTT
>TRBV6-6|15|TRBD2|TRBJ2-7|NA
CASTDRAGSSYEQYF
TGTGCCAGCACCGACCGAGCGGGGAGCTCCTACGAGCAGTACTTC